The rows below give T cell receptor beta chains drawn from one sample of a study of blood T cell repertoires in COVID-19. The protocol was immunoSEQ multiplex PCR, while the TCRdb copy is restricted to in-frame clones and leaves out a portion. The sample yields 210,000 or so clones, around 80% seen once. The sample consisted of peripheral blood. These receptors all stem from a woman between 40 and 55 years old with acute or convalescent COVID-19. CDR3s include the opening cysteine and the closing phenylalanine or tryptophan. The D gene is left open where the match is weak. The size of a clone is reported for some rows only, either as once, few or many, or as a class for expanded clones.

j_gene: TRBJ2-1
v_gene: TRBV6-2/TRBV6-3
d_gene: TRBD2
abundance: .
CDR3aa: CASSSLAGGDNEQFF
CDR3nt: TGTGCCAGCAGCTCCTTGGCGGGAGGTGATAATGAGCAGTTCTTC

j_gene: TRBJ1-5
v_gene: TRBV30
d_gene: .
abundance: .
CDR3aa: CACSRGSNQPQHF
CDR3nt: TGTGCCTGTTCCCGGGGTAGCAATCAGCCCCAGCATTTT

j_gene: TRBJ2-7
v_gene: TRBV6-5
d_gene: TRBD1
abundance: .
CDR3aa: CASSPQGAGYEQYF
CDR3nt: TGTGCCAGCAGCCCACAGGGGGCAGGTTACGAGCAGTACTTC

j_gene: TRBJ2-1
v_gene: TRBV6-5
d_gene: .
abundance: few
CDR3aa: CASSFRGPSSYNEQFF
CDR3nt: TGTGCCAGCAGTTTTAGGGGTCCCAGCTCCTACAATGAGCAGTTCTTC

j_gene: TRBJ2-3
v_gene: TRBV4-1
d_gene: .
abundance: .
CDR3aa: CASSQVTDTQYF
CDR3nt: TGCGCCAGCAGCCAAGTAACAGATACGCAGTATTTT

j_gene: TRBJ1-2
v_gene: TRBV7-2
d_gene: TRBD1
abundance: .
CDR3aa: CASSLGRGRSLRDYGYTF
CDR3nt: TGTGCCAGCAGCTTGGGCAGGGGGCGCAGTTTAAGGGACTATGGCTACACCTTC

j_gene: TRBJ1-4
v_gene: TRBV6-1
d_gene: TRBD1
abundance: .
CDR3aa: CASSAPGGEFLEKLFF
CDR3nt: TGTGCCAGCAGTGCCCCAGGGGGCGAATTCCTTGAAAAACTGTTTTTT

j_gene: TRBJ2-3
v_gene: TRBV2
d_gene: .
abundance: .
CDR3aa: CASSEELAIADTQYF
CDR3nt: TGTGCCAGCAGTGAAGAGCTAGCCATCGCAGATACGCAGTATTTT

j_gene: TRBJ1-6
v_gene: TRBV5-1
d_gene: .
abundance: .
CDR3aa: CASSLLGGNSPLHF
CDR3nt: TGCGCCAGCAGCTTGTTAGGGGGTAATTCACCCCTCCACTTT

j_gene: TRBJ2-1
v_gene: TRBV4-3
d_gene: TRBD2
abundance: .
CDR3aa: CASSQRGLAGDEQFF
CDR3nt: TGCGCCAGCAGCCAAAGGGGACTAGCGGGAGATGAGCAGTTCTTC

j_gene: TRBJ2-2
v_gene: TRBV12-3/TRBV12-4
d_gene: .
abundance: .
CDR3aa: CASSLARGELFF
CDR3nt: TGTGCCAGCAGTTTAGCCCGCGGGGAGCTGTTTTTT

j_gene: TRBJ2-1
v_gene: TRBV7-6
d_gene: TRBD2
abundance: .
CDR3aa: CASRISLAGDRNEQFF
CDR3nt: TGTGCCAGCAGAATCTCGCTAGCGGGAGATCGAAATGAGCAGTTCTTC

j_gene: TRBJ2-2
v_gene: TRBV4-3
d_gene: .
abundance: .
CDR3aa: CASSQVLTGELFF
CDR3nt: TGCGCCAGCAGCCAAGTACTCACCGGGGAGCTGTTTTTT

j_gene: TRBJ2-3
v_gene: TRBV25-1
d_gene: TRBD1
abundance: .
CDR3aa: CASSDALGQGMDTQYF
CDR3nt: TGTGCCAGCAGTGACGCCCTCGGACAGGGGATGGATACGCAGTATTTT

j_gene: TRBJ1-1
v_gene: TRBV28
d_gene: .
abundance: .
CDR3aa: CASSSLQGFMTEAFF
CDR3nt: TGTGCCAGCAGTTCCCTACAGGGATTTATGACTGAAGCTTTCTTT

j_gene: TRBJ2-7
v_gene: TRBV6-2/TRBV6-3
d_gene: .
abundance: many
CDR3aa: CASSHPRRKGREQYF
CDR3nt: TGTGCCAGCAGCCACCCCCGGCGGAAAGGGAGGGAGCAGTACTTC

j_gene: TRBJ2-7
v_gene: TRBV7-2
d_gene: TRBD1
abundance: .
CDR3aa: CASSLRPGGQYEQYF
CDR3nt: TGTGCCAGCAGCTTACGGCCAGGGGGCCAATACGAGCAGTACTTC

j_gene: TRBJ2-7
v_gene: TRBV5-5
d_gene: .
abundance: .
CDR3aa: CASSFPSVNEQYF
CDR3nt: TGTGCCAGCAGCTTCCCGTCGGTAAACGAGCAGTACTTC

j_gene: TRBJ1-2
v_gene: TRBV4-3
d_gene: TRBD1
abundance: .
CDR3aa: CASSQDGQGYGYTF
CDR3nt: TGCGCCAGCAGCCAAGATGGACAGGGCTATGGCTACACCTTC

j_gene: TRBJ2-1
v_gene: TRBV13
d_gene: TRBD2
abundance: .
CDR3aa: CASSPGGLAGVFNEQFF
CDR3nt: TGTGCCAGCAGCCCGGGAGGGCTAGCGGGGGTATTCAATGAGCAGTTCTTC

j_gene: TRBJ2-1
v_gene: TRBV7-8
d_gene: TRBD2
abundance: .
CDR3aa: CASSPTSGIRRVGNEQFF
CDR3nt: TGTGCCAGCAGCCCGACTAGCGGGATTCGTCGTGTGGGTAATGAGCAGTTCTTC

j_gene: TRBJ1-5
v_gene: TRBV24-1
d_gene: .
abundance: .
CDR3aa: CATSDHAFSNQPQHF
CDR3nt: TGTGCCACCAGTGATCACGCGTTTAGCAATCAGCCCCAGCATTTT

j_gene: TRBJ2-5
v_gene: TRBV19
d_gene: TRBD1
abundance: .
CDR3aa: CASSEGTGTTYNQETQYF
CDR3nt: TGTGCCAGTAGTGAGGGGACAGGGACTACATATAACCAAGAGACCCAGTACTTC

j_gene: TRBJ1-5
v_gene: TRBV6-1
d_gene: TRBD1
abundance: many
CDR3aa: CASSETERGRKGNQPQHF
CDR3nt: TGTGCCAGCAGTGAAACGGAGAGGGGGCGGAAGGGCAATCAGCCCCAGCATTTT

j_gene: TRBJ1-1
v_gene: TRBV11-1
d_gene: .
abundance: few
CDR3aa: CASSLERGREAFF
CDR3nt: TGTGCCAGCAGCTTAGAAAGGGGCAGGGAAGCTTTCTTT

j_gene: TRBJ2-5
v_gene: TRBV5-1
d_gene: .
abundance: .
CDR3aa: CASSSPRGQETQYF
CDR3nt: TGCGCCAGCAGCTCCCCACGGGGCCAAGAGACCCAGTACTTC

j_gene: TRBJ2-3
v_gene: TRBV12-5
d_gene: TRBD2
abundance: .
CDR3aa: CARGLGRGQLAGGLPSSTDTQYF
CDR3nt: TGTGCTAGGGGTTTGGGGCGGGGCCAGCTAGCGGGGGGGCTCCCTTCTAGCACAGATACGCAGTATTTT

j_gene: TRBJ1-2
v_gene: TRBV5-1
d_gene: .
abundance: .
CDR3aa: CASSLASSYGYTF
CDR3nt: TGCGCCAGCAGCTTGGCTAGTAGCTATGGCTACACCTTC

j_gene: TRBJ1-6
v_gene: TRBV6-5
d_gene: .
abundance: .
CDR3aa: CASRGAPGGSPLHF
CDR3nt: TGTGCCAGCAGAGGCGCACCGGGCGGGTCACCCCTCCACTTT

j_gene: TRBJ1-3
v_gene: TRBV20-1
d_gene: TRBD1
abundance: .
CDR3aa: CSASGTGGGNTIYF
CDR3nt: TGCAGTGCTAGTGGGACAGGGGGCGGAAACACCATATATTTT

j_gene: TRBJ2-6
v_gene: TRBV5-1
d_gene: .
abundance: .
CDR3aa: CASSLGTETGANVLTF
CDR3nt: TGCGCCAGCAGCTTGGGTACAGAGACTGGGGCCAACGTCCTGACTTTC

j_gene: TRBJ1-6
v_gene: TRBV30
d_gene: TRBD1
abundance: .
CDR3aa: CAWQGQGNNSPLHF
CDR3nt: TGTGCCTGGCAAGGACAGGGCAATAATTCACCCCTCCACTTT

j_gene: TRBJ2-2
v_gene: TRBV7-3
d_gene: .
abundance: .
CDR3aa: CASSPESGQWSTGELFF
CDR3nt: TGTGCCAGCAGCCCCGAATCAGGACAGTGGAGCACCGGGGAGCTGTTTTTT

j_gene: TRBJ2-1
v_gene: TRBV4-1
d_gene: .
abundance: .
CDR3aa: CASSPEPRGEGNEQFF
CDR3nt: TGCGCCAGCAGCCCGGAACCACGGGGAGAGGGCAATGAGCAGTTCTTC

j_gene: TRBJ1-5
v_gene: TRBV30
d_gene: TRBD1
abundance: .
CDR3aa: CAWSNRGLMVGNQPQHF
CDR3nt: TGTGCCTGGAGTAACAGGGGGCTTATGGTAGGCAATCAGCCCCAGCATTTT

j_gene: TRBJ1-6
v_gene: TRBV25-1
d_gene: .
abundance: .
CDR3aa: CASTATGVNSPLHF
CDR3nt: TGTGCCAGCACGGCGACAGGTGTAAATTCACCCCTCCACTTT

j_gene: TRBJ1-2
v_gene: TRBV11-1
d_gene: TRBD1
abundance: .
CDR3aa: CASSQTGGLNYGYTF
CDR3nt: TGTGCCAGCAGCCAGACAGGGGGACTAAACTATGGCTACACCTTC

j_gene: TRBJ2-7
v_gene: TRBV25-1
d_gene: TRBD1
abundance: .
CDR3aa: CASSEGRRLTGICYEQYF
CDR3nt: TGTGCCAGCAGTGAAGGTCGTAGACTGACAGGGATATGTTACGAGCAGTACTTC

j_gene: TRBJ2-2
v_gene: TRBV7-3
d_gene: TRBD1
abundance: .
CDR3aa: CASSRQGAGYTGELFF
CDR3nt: TGTGCCAGCAGCCGGCAGGGGGCGGGTTACACCGGGGAGCTGTTTTTT

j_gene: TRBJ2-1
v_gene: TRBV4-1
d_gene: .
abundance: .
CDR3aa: CASSRERSCNEQFF
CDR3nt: TGCGCCAGCAGCAGGGAGCGTTCCTGCAATGAGCAGTTCTTC

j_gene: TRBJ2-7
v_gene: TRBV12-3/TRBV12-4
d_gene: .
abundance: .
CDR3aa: CASSRQASREQYF
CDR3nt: TGTGCCAGTAGTCGACAGGCCTCGAGGGAGCAGTACTTC

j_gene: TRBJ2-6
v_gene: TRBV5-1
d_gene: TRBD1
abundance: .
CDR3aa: CASAGQAISGANVLTF
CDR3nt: TGCGCCAGCGCGGGACAGGCGATCTCTGGGGCCAACGTCCTGACTTTC

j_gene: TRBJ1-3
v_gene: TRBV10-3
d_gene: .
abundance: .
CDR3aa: CAISEEGNTIYF
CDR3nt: TGTGCCATCAGTGAAGAGGGAAACACCATATATTTT

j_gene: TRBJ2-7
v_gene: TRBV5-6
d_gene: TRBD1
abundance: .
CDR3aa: CASSFSPGQGSSYEQYF
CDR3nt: TGTGCCAGCAGCTTTTCTCCGGGACAGGGAAGCTCCTACGAGCAGTACTTC

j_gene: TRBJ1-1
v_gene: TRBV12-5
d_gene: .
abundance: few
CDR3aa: CASGPGTTWAEAFF
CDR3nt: TGTGCTAGTGGTCCCGGGACAACTTGGGCTGAAGCTTTCTTT

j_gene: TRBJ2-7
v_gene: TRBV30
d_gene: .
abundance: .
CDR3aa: CAWSVGGLEQYF
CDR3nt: TGTGCCTGGAGTGTCGGAGGGCTTGAGCAGTACTTC

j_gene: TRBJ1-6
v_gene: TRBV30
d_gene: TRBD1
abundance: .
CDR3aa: CAWSRYRGNNSPLHF
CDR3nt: TGTGCCTGGAGTAGATACAGGGGAAACAATTCACCCCTCCACTTT

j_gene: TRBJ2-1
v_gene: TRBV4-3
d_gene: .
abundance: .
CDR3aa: CASSQEGQGWNEQFF
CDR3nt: TGCGCCAGCAGCCAAGAGGGGCAGGGGTGGAATGAGCAGTTCTTC

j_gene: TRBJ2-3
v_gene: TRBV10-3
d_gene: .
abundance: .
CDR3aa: CAISEGGTLRDTQYF
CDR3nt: TGTGCCATCAGTGAGGGGGGCACCCTCAGGGATACGCAGTATTTT

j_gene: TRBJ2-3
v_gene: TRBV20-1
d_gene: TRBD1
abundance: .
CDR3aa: CSGQGGDTQYF
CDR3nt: TGCAGTGGACAGGGGGGAGATACGCAGTATTTT

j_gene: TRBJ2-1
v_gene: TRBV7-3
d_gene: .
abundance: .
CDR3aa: CASSLGTEQFF
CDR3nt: TGTGCCAGCAGCTTAGGTACAGAGCAGTTCTTC

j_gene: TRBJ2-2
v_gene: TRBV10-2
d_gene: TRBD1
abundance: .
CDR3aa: CASLRGQGIGELFF
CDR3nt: TGCGCCAGCCTCAGGGGACAGGGAATCGGGGAGCTGTTTTTT

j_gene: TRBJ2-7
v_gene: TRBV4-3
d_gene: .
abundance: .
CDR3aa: CASSQDLSGPSYEQYF
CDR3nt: TGCGCCAGCAGCCAAGATTTAAGCGGACCGAGCTACGAGCAGTACTTC

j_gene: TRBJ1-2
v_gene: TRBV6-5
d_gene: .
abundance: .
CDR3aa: CASSHREYGYTF
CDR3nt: TGTGCCAGCAGTCACAGGGAATATGGCTACACCTTC

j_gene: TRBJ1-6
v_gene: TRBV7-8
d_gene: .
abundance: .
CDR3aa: CASSRKGSSYNSPLHF
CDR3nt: TGTGCCAGCAGCCGGAAAGGGAGCTCCTATAATTCACCCCTCCACTTT